This T cell receptor beta chain was identified in a study of blood T cells in healthy people across ages. Turning to this clonotype: Its target is not known.

Primers used in a second PCR of roughly 7 to 11 cycles were a sample-barcoded 5' primer and a J-beta primer mix. TCRdb itself ran the 5' RACE reads through MiXCR, one entry per CDR3 protein. The table lists 1.5 million to 2 million distinct CDR3 sequences, 49% of them singletons. Study-level points and caveats: PBMCs went unsorted, and a conclusive naive versus antigen-experienced comparison was therefore prevented.

Isolating PBMCs gave at least 6 million of these cells per sample. There are 15 residues in the CDR3. CDR1 and CDR2 (germline): DFQATT, SNEGSKA (reference sequence). J lost 5 bases, V lost 3 bases, and 8 bases had no gene match. Input material: blood. The source is a woman aged 40-49 years in good health. The chain employs TRBV20-1 and TRBJ2-2; TRBD2 aligns across 8 bases. In DNA, the CDR3 is TGCAGTGCTAGCCTCCGGGAGGGTAATACCGGGGAGCTGTTTTTT. This sequence encodes CSASLREGNTGELFF.